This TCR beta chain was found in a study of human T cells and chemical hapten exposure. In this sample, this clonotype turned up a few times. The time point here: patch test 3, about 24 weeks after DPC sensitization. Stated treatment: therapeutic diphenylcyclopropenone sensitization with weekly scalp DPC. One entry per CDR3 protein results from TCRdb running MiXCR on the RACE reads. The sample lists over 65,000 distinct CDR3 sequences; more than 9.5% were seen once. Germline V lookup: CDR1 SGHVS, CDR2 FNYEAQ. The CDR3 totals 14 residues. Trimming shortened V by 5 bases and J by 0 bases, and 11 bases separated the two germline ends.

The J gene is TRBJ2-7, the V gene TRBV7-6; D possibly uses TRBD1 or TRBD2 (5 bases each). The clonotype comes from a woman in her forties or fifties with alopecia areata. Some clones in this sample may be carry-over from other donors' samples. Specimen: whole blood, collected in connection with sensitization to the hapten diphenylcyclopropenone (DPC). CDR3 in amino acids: CASSTKGSSYEQYF. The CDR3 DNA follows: TGTGCCAGCAGCACGAAGGGGAGCTCCTACGAGCAGTACTTC.